Each of the 7 T cell receptor beta chains below was sequenced from the same sample in a study of blood T cell repertoires in COVID-19. Clones were read by immunoSEQ multiplex PCR, and TCRdb kept only the in-frame ones, dropping some. In the table there are over 75,000 clones, approximately 80% of which are singletons. Source material: peripheral blood. The receptors originated from a woman older than 75 with active or convalescent COVID-19.

There are a few counts of this clone. The chain has TRBV29-1 and TRBJ2-1, with TRBD2 matching 10 bases. The CDR3 has 13 residues. With 5 bases clipped from V and 10 bases from J, the junction kept 8 bases outside the gene matches. CDR1 and CDR2 (germline): SQVTM, ANQGSEA. CDR3 sequence reads: CSVRASGRLEQFF. The CDR3 DNA reads as TGCAGCGTTCGCGCTAGCGGGAGACTGGAGCAGTTCTTC.

This chain connects TRBV7-2 to TRBJ2-7; 8 bases line up with TRBD2. Per the germline V gene, CDR1 is SGHTA and CDR2 is FQGNSA. CDR3 length equals 15 residues. The ends lost 2 bases at V and 0 bases at J; junction bases unmatched: 3. The CDR3 bases are TGTGCCAGCAGCTTACGCAGCGGGGGCTCCTACGAGCAGTACTTC. Translating gives CASSLRSGGSYEQYF.

This clone was seen just once. J is TRBJ2-1 and V is TRBV28, with TRBD1 matching over 8 bases. V lost 7 bases to trimming and J lost 5 bases; unmatched junction nucleotides: 10. The CDR3 spans 15 residues. CDR1 is MDHEN, CDR2 SYDVKM, per germline. The CDR3 bases are TGTGCCAGCAAGTTCGGTGGACAGGGAAACAATGAGCAGTTCTTC. Translating it yields CASKFGGQGNNEQFF.

V and J are TRBV27 and TRBJ2-2, with 9 positions matching TRBD2. Germline lookup yields CDR1 MNHEY and CDR2 SMNVEV (reference sequence). CDR3 length equals 17 residues. V trimming: 2 bases; J trimming: 1 base; junction bases outside the gene matches: 5. CDR3 DNA sequence: TGTGCCAGCAGTTTACGGACTAGCGTCAAGAACACCGGGGAGCTGTTTTTT. It is translated as CASSLRTSVKNTGELFF.

The CDR3 bases are TGTGCCAGCAGCGAGGACGGGAGCTCCTACAATGAGCAGTTCTTC. Its protein product is CASSEDGSSYNEQFF. The chain is built from TRBV9 and TRBJ2-1; D is possibly TRBD2 (6 bases). V shed 3 bases and J shed 0 bases, with 10 bases lying between them. The CDR3 runs to 15 residues. CDR1 and CDR2 (germline): SGDLS, YYNGEE.

The rearrangement links TRBV4-1 to TRBJ2-3; TRBD2 agrees at 10 bases. The CDR3 is 19 amino acids. Trimming took 0 bases from V and 0 from J; bases not matched to a gene: 9. The germline V gene encodes CDR1 MGHRA and CDR2 YSYEKL. DNA of the CDR3: TGCGCCAGCAGCCAAGATACGATTAGCGGGGGGCGGAGCACAGATACGCAGTATTTT. Translation gives CASSQDTISGGRSTDTQYF.

This clone was seen just once. V is TRBV10-3 and J is TRBJ1-4; 8 bases are a match to TRBD1. Germline trimming cut 6 bases from V and 10 bases from J; bases unmatched to any gene: 7. The CDR3 consists of 13 residues. Germline V CDR1 and CDR2: ENHRY, SYGVKD. In nucleotides, the CDR3 is TGTGCCATCAGCCAGGGGGCGGAAAGAAAACTGTTTTTT. It yields the protein CAISQGAERKLFF.